Detailed here is one TCR beta chain. The data belong to a study of patients and donors after allogeneic stem cell transplantation. V shed 0 bases and J shed 1 base, with 21 bases lying between them. From germline, CDR1 is LNHDA and CDR2 SQIVND (reference sequence). The length of the CDR3 is 19 residues. One entry per CDR3 protein results from TCRdb running MiXCR on the RT-PCR reads. The sample holds approximately 200,000 distinct CDR3 sequences, about 38% seen once. The V and J genes are TRBV19 and TRBJ1-2; TRBD1 is a possible D gene (5 bases). The clonotype comes from a human donor who was either an allogeneic HSCT recipient or a stem cell or donor lymphocyte infusion donor (not recorded which). It is not recorded whose cells these are; they may come from a transplant donor. Input material: blood, either unsorted or a sorted T cell fraction (not recorded which). The CDR3 region is CASSIDQRQPARFNYGYTF. CDR3 coding DNA: TGTGCCAGTAGTATAGATCAGCGACAGCCAGCCCGCTTTAACTATGGCTACACCTTC.